One sample yielded the 29 T cell receptor beta chains listed below, sequenced in a study of cytomegalovirus exposure and HLA in healthy donors. The PCR contained 60 Vbeta and 13 Jbeta primers. Some clones are missing from TCRdb's copy, which holds only in-frame ones; the method was immunoSEQ multiplex PCR. Of some 90,000 clones listed, about 79% are singletons. Specimen: PBMCs. These receptor sequences come from a female donor in good health and CMV-seronegative.

This clone appeared a single time. The J gene is TRBJ2-7, the V gene TRBV9, with D unclear. From germline, CDR1 is SGDLS and CDR2 YYNGEE. The CDR3 sequence is 15 residues long. The V end lost 0 bases, the J end lost 2 bases, and 12 bases lay between the germline ends. In DNA, the CDR3 is TGTGCCAGCAGCGTAGGAATAGTCGGTACCTACGAGCAGTACTTC. This sequence encodes CASSVGIVGTYEQYF.

This sequence joins TRBV7-2 and TRBJ2-1; the D gene is possibly TRBD1 (5 bases). From germline, CDR1 is SGHTA and CDR2 FQGNSA. Trimming pared 1 base from V and 12 bases from J, leaving 10 bases between. This CDR3 contains 12 residues. This CDR3 is CASSLDRFPQFF. CDR3 coding DNA: TGTGCCAGCAGCTTAGACAGGTTTCCGCAGTTCTTC.

The genes are TRBV9 and TRBJ2-1; no definite D call. This CDR3 is 14 amino acids long. The germline V and J ends were trimmed by 3 bases and 8 bases, with 15 bases remaining between them. Germline-derived CDR1 and CDR2 are SGDLS and YYNGEE. CDR3 coding DNA: TGTGCCAGCAGCGGACACAGAGTCCCGGATGAGCAGTTCTTC. Its translation is CASSGHRVPDEQFF. Full variable domain (rest looked up from reference TRBV9 and TRBJ2-1): DSGVTQTPKHLITATGQRVTLRCSPRSGDLSVYWYQQSLDQGLQFLIQYYNGEERAKGNILERFSAQQFPDLHSELNLSSLELGDSALYFCASSGHRVPDEQFFGPGTRLTVL.

This chain connects TRBV25-1 to TRBJ1-6; D ambiguous. This CDR3 contains 14 residues. V lost 2 bases to trimming and J lost 16 bases, with 18 bases between them. Germline assignment: CDR1 MGHDK and CDR2 SYGVNS. CDR3 nucleotides: TGTGCCAGCAGTGAAGAGGCCCCCCCGTACCGTCTCCACTTT. It codes for CASSEEAPPYRLHF.

This clone was detected a few times. The V and J genes are TRBV6-5 and TRBJ1-2, with D tentatively TRBD1 (6 bases). The CDR3 extends over 15 amino acids. Trimming cost V 0 bases and J 6 bases, with 14 bases left between them. Germline-derived CDR1 and CDR2 are MNHEY and SVGAGI. The CDR3 spells CASSYSTRAGDGYTF. The CDR3 DNA is TGTGCCAGCAGTTACTCGACGAGGGCAGGGGATGGCTACACCTTC.

This rearrangement joins TRBV29-1 to TRBJ1-5; D not resolved. From germline, CDR1 is SQVTM and CDR2 ANQGSEA. V shed 4 bases and J shed 3 bases, with 7 bases lying between them. The CDR3 is made up of 12 amino acids. DNA for the CDR3: TGCAGCGTTGGCGGAAACAATCAGCCCCAGCATTTT. Translating gives CSVGGNNQPQHF. The full variable domain, with the rest looked up from reference TRBV29-1 and TRBJ1-5, is SAVISQKPSRDICQRGTSLTIQCQVDSQVTMMFWYRQQPGQSLTLIATANQGSEATYESGFVIDKFPISRPNLTFSTLTVSNMSPEDSSIYLCSVGGNNQPQHFGDGTRLSIL.

This chain joins TRBV5-1 and TRBJ1-1; D ambiguous. V lost 4 bases and J lost 4, with 14 bases in between. The CDR3 length is 14 residues. Per the germline V gene, CDR1 is SGHRS and CDR2 is YFSETQ. The CDR3 reads CASSETGLATEAFF. CDR3 DNA sequence: TGCGCCAGCAGCGAAACGGGGTTAGCCACTGAAGCTTTCTTT.

The chain combines TRBV7-2 with TRBJ2-7; TRBD1 agrees at 7 bases. The CDR3 extends over 14 amino acids. The V and J ends lost 4 bases and 2 bases, in that order; junction bases with no gene match: 5. CDR1 and CDR2 (germline): SGHTA, FQGNSA. CDR3 DNA: TGTGCCAGCAGCTCCAGACAGGGTCCCTACGAGCAGTACTTC. This gives the protein CASSSRQGPYEQYF.

The chain joins TRBV29-1 to TRBJ2-1; D is possibly TRBD1 (5 bases). Trimming left V 0 bases short and J 8 bases short, with 8 bases between. CDR1 and CDR2 (germline): SQVTM, ANQGSEA. The CDR3 length is 12 residues. CDR3 sequence (DNA): TGCAGCGTTGAAGACGTAGGGGATGAGCAGTTCTTC. Translated: CSVEDVGDEQFF.

This chain connects TRBV7-9 to TRBJ1-1; D call uncertain. V lost 0 bases, J lost 2 bases, and 10 bases lay in between. The CDR3 sequence is 15 residues long. Germline lookup yields CDR1 SEHNR and CDR2 FQNEAQ (reference sequence). The CDR3 DNA follows: TGTGCCAGCAGCTTAGCGGGTGGCGGAAACACTGAAGCTTTCTTT. Amino acid sequence: CASSLAGGGNTEAFF.

The chain is built from TRBV5-5 and TRBJ2-3; 12 bases agree with TRBD2. The V gene's germline CDR1 is SGHKS and CDR2 YYEKEE (reference sequence). Trimming took 0 bases from V and 2 from J; bases not matched to a gene: 7. This CDR3 has 18 residues. The CDR3 DNA follows: TGTGCCAGCAGCTTGGTCGGGCTAGCGGGAGGGCACACAGATACGCAGTATTTT. It codes for CASSLVGLAGGHTDTQYF.

The J gene is TRBJ2-3, the V gene TRBV6-1; 10 bases are shared with TRBD2. With 5 bases clipped from V and 2 bases from J, the junction kept 4 bases outside the gene matches. CDR3 size: 15 residues. From germline, CDR1 is MNHNS and CDR2 SASEGT. CDR3 in DNA: TGTGCCAGCAGTCCTAGCGGGGGTATCACAGATACGCAGTATTTT. Residues: CASSPSGGITDTQYF.

The chain is built from TRBV7-2 and TRBJ2-7; maybe TRBD1 (6 bases). The V end lost 1 base, the J end lost 2 bases, and 12 bases lay between the germline ends. Per germline, CDR1 SGHTA and CDR2 FQGNSA. The CDR3 runs 15 residues. Here the CDR3 DNA reads TGTGCCAGCAGCTTAGAAGGGGGTGGCACCTACGAGCAGTACTTC. It codes for CASSLEGGGTYEQYF.

This clone was recorded a few times. This chain uses TRBV29-1 with TRBJ1-2, with TRBD1 as a possible D gene (5 bases). The CDR3 totals 13 residues. CDR1 and CDR2 (germline): SQVTM, ANQGSEA. The V end lost 6 bases, the J end lost 6 bases, and 17 bases lay between the germline ends. CDR3 residues: CSVSGGVVHGYTF. CDR3 bases: TGCAGCGTGTCGGGAGGGGTGGTCCATGGCTACACCTTC. The full variable domain, its missing parts supplied by reference TRBV29-1 and TRBJ1-2, is SAVISQKPSRDICQRGTSLTIQCQVDSQVTMMFWYRQQPGQSLTLIATANQGSEATYESGFVIDKFPISRPNLTFSTLTVSNMSPEDSSIYLCSVSGGVVHGYTFGSGTRLTVV.

The chain uses TRBV7-8 and TRBJ2-5, with D possibly TRBD2 on 6 matching bases. Per germline, CDR1 SGHVS and CDR2 FQNEAQ. The CDR3 spans 13 residues. The ends were cut back, 3 bases at V and 5 bases at J, with 10 bases in the middle. In nucleotides, the CDR3 is TGTGCCAGCAGCTTCCCGGGGGTTGAGACCCAGTACTTC. It is translated as CASSFPGVETQYF.

The rearrangement joins TRBV6-4 to TRBJ2-2; D is unclear. Trimming shortened V by 3 bases and J by 1 base, and 6 bases separated the two germline ends. Germline lookup yields CDR1 MRHNA and CDR2 SNTAGT. The CDR3 spans 14 residues. The CDR3 DNA reads as TGTGCCAGCAGTGAAGCGATGAACACCGGGGAGCTGTTTTTT. This translates into CASSEAMNTGELFF.

The V gene is TRBV5-1, the J gene TRBJ2-1; a possible D gene is TRBD2 (5 bases). Trimming took 5 bases from V and 0 from J, leaving 9 bases between them. This CDR3 has 14 amino acids. The germline V gene encodes CDR1 SGHRS and CDR2 YFSETQ. The chain's CDR3 is CASSRDLSYNEQFF. CDR3 nucleotide sequence: TGCGCCAGCAGTCGGGATCTCTCCTACAATGAGCAGTTCTTC.

The rearrangement links TRBV7-9 to TRBJ1-4, with TRBD1 matching over 7 bases. CDR1 is SEHNR, CDR2 FQNEAQ, per germline (reference sequence). This CDR3 spans 15 amino acids. V lost 5 bases to trimming and J lost 7 bases; unmatched junction nucleotides: 10. CDR3 DNA sequence: TGTGCCAGCAGCGACCCAAGGGGGCCCGGTGAAAAACTGTTTTTT. It encodes CASSDPRGPGEKLFF.

The rearrangement links TRBV15 to TRBJ2-7; 12 bases are shared with TRBD2. There are 17 residues in the CDR3. CDR1 LNHNV and CDR2 YYDKDF come from the germline V gene (reference sequence). V lost 0 bases, J lost 5 bases, and 8 bases stayed unmatched. CDR3 region: CATSRDQGTSGFHEQYF. The CDR3, as DNA: TGTGCCACCAGCAGAGATCAAGGGACTAGCGGGTTCCACGAGCAGTACTTC.

This clone has a single count. The J gene is TRBJ2-7, the V gene TRBV19; 8 positions agree with TRBD2. Germline values: CDR1 LNHDA, CDR2 SQIVND (reference sequence). The V segment lost 6 bases and the J segment 6 bases; nucleotides outside the gene matches: 4. The CDR3 covers 12 residues. CDR3: CASRNGGGEQYF. The DNA for the CDR3 is TGTGCCAGTAGGAACGGGGGGGGCGAGCAGTACTTC.

J is TRBJ2-7 and V is TRBV28; possible D gene TRBD1, 7 bases. This CDR3 spans 14 amino acids. V lost 3 bases and J lost 3, with 12 bases in between. The germline gives CDR1 MDHEN, CDR2 SYDVKM. CDR3 DNA sequence: TGTGCCAGCAGTTTCGCGGGACAGTACTACGAGCAGTACTTC. This encodes CASSFAGQYYEQYF.

The chain has TRBV20-1 and TRBJ2-1; D may be TRBD1 (7 bases). The CDR3 loop spans 11 amino acids. Germline CDR1 DFQATT, CDR2 SNEGSKA (reference sequence). The V gene lost 8 bases and the J gene lost 8 bases, with 13 bases spanning the gap. The CDR3 region is CSSRGAYEQFF. The CDR3 DNA reads TGCAGTTCCAGGGGGGCCTATGAGCAGTTCTTC.

The rearrangement uses TRBV7-9 and TRBJ1-1, with D perhaps matching TRBD1 (5 bases). V was clipped by 5 bases and J by 1 base, with 11 bases between them. CDR3 length: 14 residues. CDR1 SEHNR and CDR2 FQNEAQ come from the germline V gene (reference sequence). CDR3 in amino acids: CASSTPTANTEAFF. CDR3 sequence (DNA): TGTGCCAGCAGCACCCCGACAGCGAACACTGAAGCTTTCTTT.

The chain is built from TRBV7-9 and TRBJ1-4, with D perhaps matching TRBD1 (6 bases). The germline CDR1 and CDR2 sequences are SEHNR and FQNEAQ (reference sequence). Between the trimmed V and J ends, which lost 6 bases and 6 bases, there was a span of 14 bases. The CDR3 has 14 residues. The CDR3 protein is CASRAGAGDEKLFF. The CDR3 nucleotides read TGTGCCAGCAGGGCAGGGGCGGGAGATGAAAAACTGTTTTTT.

This clone has just a few counts. The rearrangement uses TRBV19 and TRBJ1-5; weak D call: TRBD1 (5 bases). The CDR3 runs to 13 residues. From germline, CDR1 is LNHDA and CDR2 SQIVND (reference sequence). Trimming took off 11 bases at V and 2 bases at J, with 13 bases between the two ends. The CDR3 region is CAGGKAGNQPQHF. The CDR3 DNA is TGTGCCGGGGGGAAGGCCGGCAATCAGCCCCAGCATTTT.

The chain joins TRBV5-1 to TRBJ1-1; TRBD1 might be the D (5 bases). The germline V gene has CDR1 SGHRS and CDR2 YFSETQ. V was pared by 4 bases and J by 1 base, with 8 bases between. The CDR3 extends over 13 amino acids. The CDR3: CASSPTGNTEAFF. CDR3 bases: TGCGCCAGCAGCCCCACAGGGAACACTGAAGCTTTCTTT.

The chain employs TRBV2 and TRBJ1-1; D is possibly TRBD1 (5 bases). V gave up 2 bases and J gave up 5 bases, with 12 bases separating them. CDR1 is SNHLY and CDR2 is FYNNEI in the germline V gene. CDR3 size: 14 residues. The CDR3 loop reads CASSEFGGLTEAFF. The CDR3 nucleotides read TGTGCCAGCAGTGAATTCGGGGGTTTGACTGAAGCTTTCTTT. The complete variable domain, with remaining parts taken from reference TRBV2 and TRBJ1-1, reads EPEVTQTPSHQVTQMGQEVILRCVPISNHLYFYWYRQILGQKVEFLVSFYNNEISEKSEIFDDQFSVERPDGSNFTLKIRSTKLEDSAMYFCASSEFGGLTEAFFGQGTRLTVV.

The chain has TRBV7-2 and TRBJ2-5, with TRBD2 matching 7 bases. The germline V gene has CDR1 SGHTA and CDR2 FQGNSA. This CDR3 is 13 amino acids long. Trimming cost V 3 bases and J 4 bases; bases outside gene matches: 2. The CDR3 reads CASSLSSGETQYF. The CDR3 region has the DNA TGTGCCAGCAGCTTGTCTAGCGGAGAGACCCAGTACTTC.

The chain is built from TRBV10-1 and TRBJ2-7; 8 positions match TRBD1. CDR1 WNHNN and CDR2 SYGVQD come from the germline V gene (reference sequence). With 2 bases clipped from V and 3 bases from J, the junction kept 3 bases outside the gene matches. CDR3 length: 14 amino acids. CDR3 bases: TGCGCCAGCAGTGAGGGACAGGGATACTACGAGCAGTACTTC. It encodes CASSEGQGYYEQYF.